Following are 10 T cell receptor beta chains from one sample sequenced in a study of blood T cell repertoires in COVID-19. Sequencing was performed with immunoSEQ multiplex PCR; in TCRdb, only in-frame clones are kept and a portion is missing. The sample carries about 490,000 clones, around 85% recorded once. Sequencing used peripheral blood. These receptors all stem from a human donor in a cohort sampled during active COVID-19.

The J gene is TRBJ2-1, the V gene TRBV27; 7 bases agree with TRBD2. The germline gives CDR1 MNHEY, CDR2 SMNVEV (reference sequence). The CDR3 consists of 12 residues. Here the CDR3 reads CAAGLVHNEQFF. Written as DNA, the CDR3 is TGTGCTGCAGGACTAGTGCACAATGAGCAGTTCTTC.

The chain combines TRBV2 with TRBJ2-3; D not certain. This CDR3 has 14 amino acids. Germline V gives CDR1 SNHLY, CDR2 FYNNEI. V dropped 4 bases and J dropped 0 bases, with 8 bases sitting between them. The CDR3, as DNA: TGTGCCAGCAGTGGCTCCTATAGCACAGATACGCAGTATTTT. Its protein product is CASSGSYSTDTQYF.

The chain recombines TRBV5-1 with TRBJ2-1; TRBD2 aligns across 10 bases. The J segment lost 13 bases and the V segment lost 0 bases, leaving 4 bases of the junction unmatched. The CDR3 sequence is 13 residues long. CDR1 is SGHRS, CDR2 YFSETQ, per germline. For the CDR3, the DNA is TGCGCCAGCAGCTTGGATGCTAGCGGGAGTCAGTTCTTC. Translated, it gives CASSLDASGSQFF.

This sequence joins TRBV19 and TRBJ1-1; no clear D. V was trimmed by 3 bases and J by 4 bases, leaving 9 bases between them. CDR3 length equals 13 residues. Germline V gene data show CDR1 as LNHDA and CDR2 as SQIVND (reference sequence). CDR3 amino acids: CASSILWATEAFF. The CDR3 DNA follows: TGTGCCAGTAGTATTTTGTGGGCCACTGAAGCTTTCTTT.

Points on this clone: One end of the junction varies from germline; a read error may be responsible. The chain is built from TRBV7-9 and TRBJ1-5; 7 nucleotides agree with TRBD1. This CDR3 is 14 amino acids long. Germline V gives CDR1 SEHNR, CDR2 FQNEAQ (reference sequence). The CDR3 here is CASSLPGGHQSQHF. The CDR3 DNA is TGTGCCAGCAGCTTACCAGGGGGTCATCAGTCCCAGCATTTT.

The chain joins TRBV6-5 to TRBJ1-1, with D unclear. The germline V gene has CDR1 MNHEY and CDR2 SVGAGI. The CDR3 has 13 amino acids. With 5 bases removed from V and 5 bases from J, the gap between germline ends came to 12 bases. This chain's CDR3 is CASSLTSGTEAFF. CDR3 DNA sequence: TGTGCCAGCAGTCTGACGTCGGGGACTGAAGCTTTCTTT.

To note about this clone: Other DNA sequences from this sample encode an identical CDR3 as well. The V gene is TRBV3-1 (or the pseudogene TRBV3-2), the J gene TRBJ1-2; unclear D gene. This CDR3 is 11 amino acids long. The V end lost 4 bases, the J end lost 4 bases, and 4 bases lay between the germline ends. Germline values: CDR1 LGHDT, CDR2 YNNKEL (reference sequence). As DNA, the CDR3 is TGTGCCAGCAGCCCAGGCTATGGCTACACCTTC. This encodes CASSPGYGYTF.

This clone was recorded once. The V gene is TRBV28, the J gene TRBJ2-7; tentative D call: TRBD1 (5 bases). Germline V lookup: CDR1 MDHEN, CDR2 SYDVKM. With 5 bases removed from V and 6 bases from J, the gap between germline ends came to 11 bases. This CDR3 spans 12 amino acids. The CDR3 spells CASSRDSPEQYF. DNA of the CDR3: TGTGCCAGCAGTCGAGACAGTCCCGAGCAGTACTTC. Complete variable domain (other parts from reference TRBV28 and TRBJ2-7): DVKVTQSSRYLVKRTGEKVFLECVQDMDHENMFWYRQDPGLGLRLIYFSYDVKMKEKGDIPEGYSVSREKKERFSLILESASTNQTSMYLCASSRDSPEQYFGPGTRLTVT.

This rearrangement joins TRBV9 to TRBJ2-3, with D hard to call. Trimming stripped 0 bases from V and 0 bases from J, with 11 bases between. From germline, CDR1 is SGDLS and CDR2 YYNGEE. CDR3 length equals 16 residues. Written as DNA, the CDR3 is TGTGCCAGCAGCGTAGGAGGAATACCTAGCACAGATACGCAGTATTTT. This translates into CASSVGGIPSTDTQYF.

This clone came up a few times. The chain joins TRBV27 to TRBJ1-3; D may be TRBD1 (6 bases). The length of the CDR3 is 16 residues. Germline V lookup: CDR1 MNHEY, CDR2 SMNVEV (reference sequence). Trimming took 5 bases from V and 3 from J, leaving 17 bases between them. CDR3 DNA sequence: TGTGCCAGCAGTCCCCGGCTGGGGGCGGGTGGAAACACCATATATTTT. It specifies CASSPRLGAGGNTIYF.